A selection of T cell receptor beta chains follows, all from one sample in a study of technical replicates of blood from four donors. The assay was immunoSEQ multiplex PCR, and TCRdb's table has in-frame clones only and misses some. In the table there are 85,000 to 100,000 clones, 94% of which are singletons. The source material was T cells isolated from PBMCs. These receptors were collected from a human donor in good health. Both conserved end residues are part of each CDR3. The order of the fields is V gene, D gene, clone size, J gene, CDR3 protein, CDR3 DNA. D genes are given only for firm matches. Not all rows give a size; the values are once, few, many and, for expanded clones, a class.

>TRBV5-1|-|once|TRBJ1-1
CASSRTGNTEAFF
TGCGCCAGCAGCCGCACAGGGAACACTGAAGCTTTCTTT
>TRBV7-6|TRBD1|-|TRBJ2-1
CASSLSGTVYNEQFF
TGTGCCAGCAGCTTATCGGGGACAGTCTACAATGAGCAGTTCTTC
>TRBV4-1|-|-|TRBJ2-7
CASSQYSTGATYEQYF
TGCGCCAGCAGCCAATATAGTACGGGAGCTACCTACGAGCAGTACTTC
>TRBV2|-|-|TRBJ1-1
CASSERVITEAFF
TGTGCCAGCAGTGAGAGGGTCATCACTGAAGCTTTCTTT
>TRBV2|-|-|TRBJ2-5
CASSDPLEGSGETQYF
TGTGCCAGCAGTGACCCACTGGAGGGGTCGGGGGAGACCCAGTACTTC
>TRBV5-1|-|-|TRBJ2-5
CASSSRQVQETQYF
TGCGCCAGCAGCTCGCGACAGGTTCAAGAGACCCAGTACTTC
>TRBV5-6|TRBD2|-|TRBJ2-3
CASSLPSGFRADTQYF
TGTGCCAGCAGCTTGCCTAGCGGGTTTCGGGCAGATACGCAGTATTTT
>TRBV27|TRBD1|-|TRBJ1-2
CASSSSGRTGEYGYTF
TGTGCCAGCAGTTCCTCGGGGCGGACAGGGGAGTATGGCTACACCTTC
>TRBV7-9|TRBD2|-|TRBJ2-7
CASSLVGKNGRPPYEQYF
TGTGCCAGCAGCTTAGTAGGAAAGAACGGGAGGCCTCCCTACGAGCAGTACTTC
>TRBV19|-|-|TRBJ2-3
CASGVTDTQYF
TGTGCCTCCGGGGTTACAGATACGCAGTATTTT
>TRBV5-6|-|-|TRBJ1-1
CASSPGHNTEAFF
TGTGCCAGCAGCCCCGGACACAACACTGAAGCTTTCTTT